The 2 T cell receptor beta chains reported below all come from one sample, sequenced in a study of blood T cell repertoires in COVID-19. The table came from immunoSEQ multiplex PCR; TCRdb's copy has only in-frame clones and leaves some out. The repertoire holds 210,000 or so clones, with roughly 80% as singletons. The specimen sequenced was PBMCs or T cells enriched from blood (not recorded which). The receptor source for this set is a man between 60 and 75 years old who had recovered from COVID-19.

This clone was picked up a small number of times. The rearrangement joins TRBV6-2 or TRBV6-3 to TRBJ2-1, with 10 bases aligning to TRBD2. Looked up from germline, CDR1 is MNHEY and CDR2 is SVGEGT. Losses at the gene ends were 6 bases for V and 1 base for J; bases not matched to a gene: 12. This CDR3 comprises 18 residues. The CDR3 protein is CASSPGRVAGGSYNEQFF. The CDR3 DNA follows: TGTGCCAGCAGCCCCGGGAGGGTAGCGGGGGGATCCTACAATGAGCAGTTCTTC.

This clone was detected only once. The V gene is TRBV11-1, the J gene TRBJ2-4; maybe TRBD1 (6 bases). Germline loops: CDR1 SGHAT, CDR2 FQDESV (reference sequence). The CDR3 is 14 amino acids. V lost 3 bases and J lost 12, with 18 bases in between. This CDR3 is CASSFSGTWGPQYF. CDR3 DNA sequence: TGTGCCAGCAGCTTCTCCGGGACATGGGGTCCTCAGTACTTC.